This TCR beta chain was recovered during a study of tumor T cells in aggressive B-cell lymphoma. In this sample, this clone turned up a few times. Sequencing used immunoSEQ multiplex PCR; TCRdb keeps in-frame clones, though not all of them. The sample has 2,000 to 2,500 clones, roughly four fifths seen once. The V gene's germline CDR1 is LNHDA and CDR2 SQIVND (reference sequence). Trimming took 5 bases from V and 5 from J; bases not matched to a gene: 8. The CDR3 length is 15 residues. Source material: tumor tissue. The gene calls are TRBV19 and TRBJ1-2, with 10 bases fitting TRBD1. The receptor comes from an adult with diffuse large B cell lymphoma. Written as DNA, the CDR3 is TGTGCCAGTAGTCCCGGGACAGGGGCTGGATATGGCTACACCTTC. Amino acids: CASSPGTGAGYGYTF.